These 5 T cell receptor beta chains originate from one sample sequenced in a study of control samples from healthy donors and cancer patients. Libraries were prepared by immunoSEQ multiplex PCR; TCRdb keeps only in-frame clonotypes and omits some of them. The table includes about 51,000 clones, approximately 91% detected once. Source material: PBMCs. Every receptor here comes from a middle-aged man with head and neck cancer.

The chain combines TRBV6-6 with TRBJ1-5; TRBD1 might be the D (5 bases). The length of the CDR3 is 13 residues. The germline gives CDR1 MNHNY, CDR2 SVGAGI (reference sequence). Between the trimmed V and J ends, which lost 0 bases and 7 bases, there was a span of 7 bases. In DNA, the CDR3 is TGTGCCAGCAGTTACTCCAGGGACCAGCCCCAGCATTTT. Its protein is CASSYSRDQPQHF.

Only a few counts were recorded for this clone. The genes are TRBV5-1 and TRBJ1-3; the D is unclear. CDR1 is SGHRS and CDR2 is YFSETQ in the germline V gene. V lost 1 base and J 0 bases, leaving 5 bases between the germline ends. The CDR3 is 14 amino acids. CDR3 amino acids: CASSLHSSGNTIYF. The CDR3 DNA follows: TGCGCCAGCAGCTTGCACAGCTCTGGAAACACCATATATTTT.

This rearrangement joins TRBV20-1 to TRBJ2-3, with D uncertain. V lost 6 bases and J 2 bases, leaving 3 bases between the germline ends. The CDR3 is made up of 10 amino acids. The germline gives CDR1 DFQATT, CDR2 SNEGSKA (reference sequence). The CDR3 DNA is TGCAGTGCATACACAGATACGCAGTATTTT. Protein: CSAYTDTQYF.

This clone is a singleton in its sample. This chain links TRBV27 with TRBJ1-6; unclear D gene. This CDR3 comprises 16 residues. The germline gives CDR1 MNHEY, CDR2 SMNVEV (reference sequence). Trimming left V 5 bases short and J 0 bases short, with 11 bases between. CDR3 DNA: TGTGCCAGCAGTATAGGTTACAGCTCCTATAATTCACCCCTCCACTTT. This translates into CASSIGYSSYNSPLHF.

V is TRBV28 and J is TRBJ1-2; D unclear. V lost 5 bases and J lost 14, with 24 bases in between. This CDR3 has 14 residues. Germline V lookup: CDR1 MDHEN, CDR2 SYDVKM. This CDR3 is CASSPPKEDPTPTF. The CDR3, as DNA: TGTGCCAGCAGTCCTCCGAAAGAAGATCCCACCCCAACCTTC.